The rows below give T cell receptor beta chains drawn from one sample of a study of cytomegalovirus exposure and HLA in healthy donors. This table comes from immunoSEQ multiplex PCR, and its TCRdb copy is limited to in-frame clones, with some not included. The sample lists some 49,000 clones; approximately 90% were seen once. Sequenced material: PBMCs. These receptors all stem from a man younger than 35 in good health and CMV-seronegative. CDR3s include the opening cysteine and the closing phenylalanine or tryptophan. D genes are given only for firm matches. A clone size is listed for some rows: how often the clone was seen (once, few, many), or a class if it is expanded.

j_gene | v_gene | d_gene | abundance | CDR3aa | CDR3nt
TRBJ2-5 | TRBV7-2 | . | . | CASSLMGHDRDTQYF | TGTGCCAGCAGCTTAATGGGACACGACCGAGATACCCAGTACTTC
TRBJ2-3 | TRBV28 | TRBD2 | . | CASSGAGRGMDTQYF | TGTGCCAGCAGTGGGGCAGGGAGGGGCATGGATACGCAGTATTTT
TRBJ1-4 | TRBV15 | . | . | CATRQGAEKLFF | TGTGCCACCAGGCAAGGGGCTGAAAAACTGTTTTTT
TRBJ2-1 | TRBV10-3 | TRBD2 | . | CAISESVGTRLNEQFF | TGTGCCATCAGTGAGTCAGTTGGGACTAGACTCAATGAGCAGTTCTTC
TRBJ1-1 | TRBV10-3 | . | few | CAISVGGSNTEAFF | TGTGCCATCAGTGTAGGAGGGTCGAACACTGAAGCTTTCTTT
TRBJ2-2 | TRBV28 | TRBD1 | . | CASSLSTGGSGELFF | TGTGCCAGCAGTTTATCGACAGGGGGATCCGGGGAGCTGTTTTTT
TRBJ2-4 | TRBV30 | . | . | CAWSPRGTHKNIQYF | TGTGCCTGGAGCCCCAGGGGCACTCACAAAAACATTCAGTACTTC
TRBJ2-1 | TRBV7-9 | . | . | CASSLTGSNEQFF | TGTGCCAGCAGCTTGACAGGCTCGAATGAGCAGTTCTTC
TRBJ1-1 | TRBV2 | . | . | CASSGQPNTEAFF | TGTGCCAGCAGTGGACAGCCAAACACTGAAGCTTTCTTT
TRBJ1-5 | TRBV5-6 | . | . | CASSLFGRDNQPQHF | TGTGCCAGCAGCTTGTTTGGACGGGACAATCAGCCCCAGCATTTT
TRBJ2-7 | TRBV15 | . | once | CATSPWPGSSYEQYF | TGTGCCACCAGCCCGTGGCCGGGATCTTCATATGAGCAGTACTTC
TRBJ2-1 | TRBV7-9 | TRBD2 | . | CASSFSGASGYNEQFF | TGTGCCAGCAGTTTTTCCGGGGCTAGCGGGTACAATGAGCAGTTCTTC
TRBJ2-7 | TRBV4-1 | . | . | CASSQFEDSSSYEQYF | TGCGCCAGCAGCCAATTTGAGGACAGCAGCTCCTACGAGCAGTACTTC
TRBJ2-7 | TRBV29-1 | TRBD1 | . | CSVMGGQANYEQYF | TGCAGCGTCATGGGTGGACAGGCCAATTACGAGCAGTACTTC
TRBJ2-7 | TRBV15 | . | . | CATSRDGGEAYEQYF | TGTGCCACCAGCAGAGATGGGGGCGAAGCCTACGAGCAGTACTTC
TRBJ2-5 | TRBV15 | . | . | CATSRDRGTPRETQYF | TGTGCCACCAGCAGAGATCGCGGGACTCCTCGGGAGACCCAGTACTTC
TRBJ2-3 | TRBV5-1 | . | once | CASMRGGSTDTQYF | TGCGCCAGCATGCGGGGCGGAAGCACAGATACGCAGTATTTT
TRBJ1-2 | TRBV28 | . | . | CASSLTVEDGYTF | TGTGCCAGCAGTTTAACGGTGGAGGATGGCTACACCTTC
TRBJ2-1 | TRBV7-8 | . | . | CASSLVGGTSSYNEQFF | TGTGCCAGCAGCTTAGTTGGCGGGACGAGCTCCTACAATGAGCAGTTCTTC
TRBJ2-1 | TRBV9 | . | . | CASSVGAGSYNEQFF | TGTGCCAGCAGCGTAGGGGCGGGATCCTACAATGAGCAGTTCTTC
TRBJ2-3 | TRBV15 | . | . | CATHPGLSEVTDTQYF | TGTGCCACCCACCCTGGACTAAGCGAGGTCACAGATACGCAGTATTTT
TRBJ2-7 | TRBV5-4 | TRBD2 | . | CASRLGLAGTYEQYF | TGTGCCAGCAGACTGGGACTAGCGGGGACCTACGAGCAGTACTTC
TRBJ2-2 | TRBV29-1 | TRBD2 | . | CSASGLPNTGELFF | TGCAGCGCATCGGGACTACCAAACACCGGGGAGCTGTTTTTT
TRBJ2-1 | TRBV11-3 | . | . | CASSSTTVPGNEQFF | TGTGCCAGCAGCTCGACGACGGTCCCGGGGAATGAGCAGTTCTTC
TRBJ2-7 | TRBV5-1 | . | . | CASSLVAADEQYF | TGCGCCAGCAGCTTGGTGGCGGCGGACGAGCAGTACTTC
TRBJ1-2 | TRBV19 | TRBD1 | . | CASSNSQGADGYTF | TGTGCCAGTAGTAACTCTCAGGGGGCAGATGGCTACACCTTC
TRBJ2-3 | TRBV10-2 | TRBD1 | . | CASRMDRVGTDTQYF | TGCGCCAGCCGTATGGACAGGGTGGGTACAGATACGCAGTATTTT
TRBJ2-7 | TRBV7-9 | TRBD2 | once | CAGRLAGEYEQYF | TGTGCGGGGAGACTAGCGGGAGAATACGAGCAGTACTTC
TRBJ2-1 | TRBV29-1 | TRBD2 | . | CSVSGSSSSYNEQFF | TGCAGCGTAAGCGGGAGCTCGAGCTCCTACAATGAGCAGTTCTTC
TRBJ2-6 | TRBV5-1 | . | . | CASSGHLSSGANVLTF | TGCGCCAGCAGCGGGCACCTATCCTCTGGGGCCAACGTCCTGACTTTC
TRBJ2-5 | TRBV5-4 | TRBD1 | few | CASSLSGGQETQYF | TGTGCCAGCAGCTTGTCAGGGGGCCAAGAGACCCAGTACTTC
TRBJ2-1 | TRBV11-2 | TRBD2 | . | CASSLQRGRAKGDNEQFF | TGTGCCAGCAGCTTACAGCGCGGGAGGGCCAAGGGAGACAATGAGCAGTTCTTC
TRBJ2-5 | TRBV28 | . | . | CASSFFSGGETQYF | TGTGCCAGCAGTTTCTTCTCCGGGGGAGAGACCCAGTACTTC
TRBJ2-1 | TRBV19 | TRBD2 | . | CASSMALAGIYNEQFF | TGTGCCAGTAGTATGGCCCTAGCGGGAATTTACAATGAGCAGTTCTTC
TRBJ2-7 | TRBV28 | . | . | CASSPPTGDIYEQYF | TGTGCCAGCAGTCCTCCAACGGGAGACATCTACGAGCAGTACTTC
TRBJ2-7 | TRBV5-6 | TRBD2 | . | CASSTGLAGYEQYF | TGTGCCAGCAGCACAGGACTAGCGGGGTACGAGCAGTACTTC
TRBJ2-1 | TRBV28 | TRBD1 | . | CASSLRQGKSEQFF | TGTGCCAGCTCTTTGCGACAGGGGAAAAGTGAGCAGTTCTTC
TRBJ2-5 | TRBV5-8 | TRBD1 | . | CASSSGTGDQETQYF | TGTGCCAGCAGCTCCGGGACAGGGGACCAAGAGACCCAGTACTTC
TRBJ1-2 | TRBV18 | . | . | CASSPLPDSQNGYTF | TGTGCCAGCTCACCTCTCCCGGACAGCCAGAATGGCTACACCTTC
TRBJ2-7 | TRBV29-1 | TRBD1 | . | CSGQSGQGYEQYF | TGCAGCGGCCAATCGGGACAGGGCTACGAGCAGTACTTC
TRBJ1-2 | TRBV29-1 | . | . | CSVEDRGFHGYTF | TGCAGCGTTGAAGACAGGGGCTTCCATGGCTACACCTTC
TRBJ1-3 | TRBV9 | . | . | CASTLGDPGNTIYF | TGTGCCAGCACCCTGGGAGACCCTGGAAACACCATATATTTT
TRBJ2-3 | TRBV5-4 | TRBD2 | . | CASSLAGRGTDTQYF | TGTGCCAGCAGCTTGGCCGGGAGGGGCACAGATACGCAGTATTTT
TRBJ2-2 | TRBV28 | . | . | CASSPTTGYNTGELFF | TGTGCCAGCAGCCCAACGACAGGCTACAACACCGGGGAGCTGTTTTTT
TRBJ1-5 | TRBV5-1 | TRBD1 | . | CASSSGDRDNQPQHF | TGCGCCAGCAGCTCAGGGGACAGGGACAATCAGCCCCAGCATTTT
TRBJ2-2 | TRBV9 | TRBD2 | . | CASSVALDRVTSGTLNTGELFF | TGTGCCAGCAGCGTGGCTTTGGACAGGGTAACTAGCGGGACCTTGAACACCGGGGAGCTGTTTTTT
TRBJ2-1 | TRBV12-5 | . | . | CASGLTRRGGGYEQFF | TGTGCTAGTGGTTTAACCCGTAGGGGGGGTGGGTATGAGCAGTTCTTC